One and the same sample provided the 10 T cell receptor beta chains below, sequenced in a study of cytomegalovirus exposure and HLA in healthy donors. PCR used 60 Vbeta primers and 13 Jbeta primers. Using immunoSEQ multiplex PCR, the repertoire was profiled, and TCRdb retains in-frame clones only, with some absent. The repertoire has some 160,000 clones, roughly 80% of them found once; the top ten carry around 9.1%. The sequencing input was PBMCs. These TCRs come from a male donor in good health and CMV-seropositive.

The genes are TRBV30 and TRBJ2-2; 10 bases agree with TRBD2. The germline CDR1 and CDR2 sequences are GTSNPN and SVGIG (reference sequence). There are 15 residues in the CDR3. V trimming: 3 bases; J trimming: 6 bases; junction bases outside the gene matches: 7. The DNA of the CDR3 is TGTGCCTGGAGGGTTAGCGGGGGGCTATCCGGGGAGCTGTTTTTT. Encoded protein: CAWRVSGGLSGELFF.

The chain is built from TRBV7-5 and TRBJ1-6; the tabulated D call, TRBD1, remains unverified against the DNA. TRBV7-5 is tagged as a pseudogene. CDR3 length: 16 residues. DNA of the CDR3: TGTGCCAGAAGCTTAGGGCAGGGCAAACCTGATTCACCCCTCCACTTT. Translating gives CARSLGQGKPDSPLHF.

CDR3 coding DNA: TGTGCCACCAGCGACAAGAACTATGGCTACACCTTC. Translating gives CATSDKNYGYTF. The rearrangement links TRBV15 to TRBJ1-2; D is undetermined. V lost 5 bases and J lost 2, with 6 bases in between. CDR1 is LNHNV, CDR2 YYDKDF, per germline (reference sequence). This CDR3 is built from 12 residues.

V gene TRBV20-1 combines with J gene TRBJ2-7; D is unclear. Germline V gene sequence: CDR1 DFQATT, CDR2 SNEGSKA (reference sequence). The V end lost 4 bases, the J end lost 7 bases, and 5 bases lay between the germline ends. The CDR3 runs to 9 residues. CDR3 protein: CSAKQEQYF. CDR3 bases: TGCAGTGCTAAGCAAGAGCAGTACTTC.

This clone was picked up one time. In DNA form, the CDR3 reads TGTGCCAGCAGCTCGGATTGGCAGGGGAGCGAGCAGTACTTC. Its translation is CASSSDWQGSEQYF. This rearrangement joins TRBV5-4 to TRBJ2-7; D possibly corresponds to TRBD1 (6 bases). The germline V gene encodes CDR1 SGHNT and CDR2 YYREEE (reference sequence). Deletions cut 3 bases from V and 6 bases from J, with 16 bases between. The CDR3 loop spans 14 amino acids.

The genes are TRBV10-2 and TRBJ1-5; the match to TRBD1 covers 8 bases. Germline CDR1 WSHSY, CDR2 SAAADI. This CDR3 region has 16 residues. V shed 5 bases, J shed 2 bases, and the junction held 8 bases outside the gene matches. The CDR3: CASSTDRVRGNQPQHF. In nucleotides, the CDR3 is TGCGCCAGCAGTACGGACAGGGTAAGAGGCAATCAGCCCCAGCATTTT.

The rearrangement uses TRBV5-1 and TRBJ2-1; D is perhaps TRBD1 (6 bases). Trimming stripped 4 bases from V and 1 base from J, with 12 bases between. Germline V gene sequence: CDR1 SGHRS, CDR2 YFSETQ. This CDR3 is 15 amino acids long. The CDR3 sequence is CASSLLGGSYNEQFF. The DNA for the CDR3 is TGCGCCAGCAGCCTGCTAGGGGGTTCCTACAATGAGCAGTTCTTC.

For this clone: One end of the junction fails to match germline, which may point to a read error. The chain employs TRBV9 and TRBJ2-3; 7 bases align to TRBD2. Germline CDR1 and CDR2: SGDLS and YYNGEE. CDR3 length: 15 amino acids. CDR3 protein: CASSVVAGVTDAQYF. Written as DNA, the CDR3 is TGTGCCAGCAGCGTCGTGGCGGGGGTCACAGATGCGCAGTATTTT.

V is TRBV27 and J is TRBJ2-7, with D uncertain. The germline V gene encodes CDR1 MNHEY and CDR2 SMNVEV (reference sequence). This CDR3 spans 15 amino acids. The V gene lost 4 bases and the J gene lost 6 bases, with 19 bases spanning the gap. The CDR3 DNA sequence: TGTGCCAGCAGTTCCAAGCACAGTCGCTCGTCCGAGCAGTACTTC. It specifies CASSSKHSRSSEQYF.

In its sample, this clone was seen a few times. The junction departs from the called germline gene at one end, perhaps through a read error. The rearrangement joins TRBV6-1 to TRBJ1-2; D perhaps matches TRBD1 (6 bases). Germline CDR1 reads MNHNS; CDR2 reads SASEGT. This CDR3 comprises 13 residues. CDR3 sequence (DNA): TGTGCCAGCAGTGAGATTACAGGGCCCGTAAATGCCTTC. This sequence encodes CASSEITGPVNAF.